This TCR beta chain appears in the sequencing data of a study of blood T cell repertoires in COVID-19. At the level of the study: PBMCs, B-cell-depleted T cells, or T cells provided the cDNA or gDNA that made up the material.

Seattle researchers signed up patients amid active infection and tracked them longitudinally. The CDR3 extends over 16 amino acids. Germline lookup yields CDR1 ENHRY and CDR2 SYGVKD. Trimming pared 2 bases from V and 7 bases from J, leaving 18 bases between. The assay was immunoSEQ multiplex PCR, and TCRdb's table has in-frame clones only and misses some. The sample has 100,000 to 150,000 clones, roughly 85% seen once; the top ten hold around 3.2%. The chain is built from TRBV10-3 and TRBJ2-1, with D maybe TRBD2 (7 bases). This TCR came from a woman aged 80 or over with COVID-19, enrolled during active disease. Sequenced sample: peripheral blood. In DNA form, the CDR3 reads TGTGCCATCAGTGAGCGGGGGGCGCATGGAAGAAATGAGCAGTTCTTC. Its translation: CAISERGAHGRNEQFF.